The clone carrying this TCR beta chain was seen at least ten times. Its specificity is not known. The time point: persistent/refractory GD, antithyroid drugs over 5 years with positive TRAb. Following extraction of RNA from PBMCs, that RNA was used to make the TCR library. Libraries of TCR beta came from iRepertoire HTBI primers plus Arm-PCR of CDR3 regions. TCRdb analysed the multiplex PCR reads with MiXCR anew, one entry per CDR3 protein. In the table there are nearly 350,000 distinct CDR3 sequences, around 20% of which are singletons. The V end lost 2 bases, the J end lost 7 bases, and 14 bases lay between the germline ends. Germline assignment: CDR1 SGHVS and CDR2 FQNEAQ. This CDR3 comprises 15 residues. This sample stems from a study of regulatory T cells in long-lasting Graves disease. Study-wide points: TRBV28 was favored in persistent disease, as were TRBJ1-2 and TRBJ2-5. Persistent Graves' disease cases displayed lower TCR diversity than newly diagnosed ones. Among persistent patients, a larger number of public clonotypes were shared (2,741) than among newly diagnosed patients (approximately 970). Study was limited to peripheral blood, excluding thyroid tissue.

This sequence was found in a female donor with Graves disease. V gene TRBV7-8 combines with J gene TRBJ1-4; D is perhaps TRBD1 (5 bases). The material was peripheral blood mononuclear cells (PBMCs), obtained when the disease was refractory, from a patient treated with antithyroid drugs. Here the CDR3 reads CASSLPGGKVEKLFF. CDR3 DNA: TGTGCCAGCAGCTTACCGGGGGGTAAAGTTGAAAAACTGTTTTTT. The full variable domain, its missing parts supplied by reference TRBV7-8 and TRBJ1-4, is GAGVSQSPRYKVAKRGQDVALRCDPISGHVSLFWYQQALGQGPEFLTYFQNEAQLDKSGLPSDRFFAERPEGSVSTLKIQRTQQEDSAVYLCASSLPGGKVEKLFFGSGTQLSVL.